These 7 T cell receptor beta chains were sequenced from one sample in a study of cytomegalovirus exposure and HLA in healthy donors. The PCR made use of 60 Vbeta and 13 Jbeta primers. The repertoire was sequenced with immunoSEQ multiplex PCR; TCRdb's copy has only in-frame clones and lacks some. The sample includes approximately 150,000 clones, around 75% seen only once; the top ten take roughly 1.8%. The specimen was PBMCs. The receptors here all came from a woman aged 40 to 50 in good health and CMV-seronegative.

The rearrangement links TRBV7-9 to TRBJ1-1; D is undetermined. The germline V gene encodes CDR1 SEHNR and CDR2 FQNEAQ (reference sequence). Trimming pared 6 bases from V and 4 bases from J, leaving 15 bases between. CDR3 size: 14 residues. The CDR3, as DNA: TGTGCCAGCAGTAATATCGGGGAAGGCACTGAAGCTTTCTTT. It specifies CASSNIGEGTEAFF.

This clone was observed once. The V gene is TRBV6-5, the J gene TRBJ2-3, with a tentative D call TRBD2 (6 bases). There are 13 residues in the CDR3. The V end lost 7 bases, the J end lost 3 bases, and 11 bases lay between the germline ends. Germline CDR1 is MNHEY and CDR2 is SVGAGI. The CDR3 is CASTRAGTDTQYF. The CDR3, as DNA: TGTGCCAGCACACGCGCGGGAACAGATACGCAGTATTTT.

J is TRBJ1-2 and V is TRBV6-5; 9 bases are shared with TRBD1. From germline, CDR1 is MNHEY and CDR2 SVGAGI. Trimming took 0 bases from V and 4 from J; bases not matched to a gene: 6. This CDR3 is 16 amino acids long. DNA for the CDR3: TGTGCCAGCAGTTACTCCGTACAGGGGGCTGGCTATGGCTACACCTTC. As protein: CASSYSVQGAGYGYTF.

The V call is TRBV19, the J call TRBJ2-2, with a tentative D call TRBD2 (5 bases). The germline V gene has CDR1 LNHDA and CDR2 SQIVND (reference sequence). The CDR3 has 13 residues. CDR3 protein: CATSIFGTGELFF. CDR3 in DNA: TGTGCTACTAGTATATTCGGCACCGGGGAGCTGTTTTTT.

This chain connects TRBV6-1 to TRBJ2-3; D is unresolved. The CDR3 contains 13 residues. Trimming took off 9 bases at V and 3 bases at J, with 13 bases between the two ends. Germline values: CDR1 MNHNS, CDR2 SASEGT. The CDR3 loop reads CASLGTWTDTQYF. The CDR3 DNA is TGTGCCAGTTTGGGCACCTGGACAGATACGCAGTATTTT.

The J gene is TRBJ1-1, the V gene TRBV2, with a possible D match to TRBD1 (6 bases). Per the germline V gene, CDR1 is SNHLY and CDR2 is FYNNEI. V shed 3 bases and J shed 2 bases, with 13 bases lying between them. The CDR3 runs to 15 residues. CDR3 region: CASSEDGTFNTEAFF. Here the CDR3 DNA reads TGTGCCAGCAGTGAGGATGGGACATTTAACACTGAAGCTTTCTTT.

This chain joins TRBV7-9 and TRBJ1-4; D gene ambiguous. Germline loops: CDR1 SEHNR, CDR2 FQNEAQ (reference sequence). The CDR3 runs to 19 residues. Between the trimmed V and J ends, which lost 5 bases and 3 bases, there was a span of 25 bases. The chain's CDR3 is CASSPLRDFPLAANEKLFF. CDR3 sequence (DNA): TGTGCCAGCAGCCCGTTGAGGGATTTCCCCTTGGCAGCTAATGAAAAACTGTTTTTT.